The 32 T cell receptor beta chains in this list originate from one sample, sequenced in a study of blood T cell repertoires in COVID-19. Libraries were prepared by immunoSEQ multiplex PCR; TCRdb keeps only in-frame clonotypes and omits some of them. This table holds some 300,000 clones, roughly 87% found once. The sample consisted of peripheral blood. Every receptor here comes from a man aged 18 to 35 with active or convalescent COVID-19.

The CDR3 is CASSFDPPAGRDEQYF. CDR3 coding DNA: TGTGCCAGCAGCTTCGACCCCCCAGCGGGACGAGACGAGCAGTACTTC. The gene calls are TRBV11-2 and TRBJ2-7; TRBD2 matches 7 bases. The ends lost 3 bases at V and 5 bases at J; junction bases unmatched: 13. The CDR3 length is 16 residues. Germline CDR1 and CDR2: SGHAT and FQNNGV. Looking up the rest from reference TRBV11-2 and TRBJ2-7 gives the full variable domain: EAGVAQSPRYKIIEKRQSVAFWCNPISGHATLYWYQQILGQGPKLLIQFQNNGVVDDSQLPKDRFSAERLKGVDSTLKIQPAKLEDSAVYLCASSFDPPAGRDEQYFGPGTRLTVT.

The chain uses TRBV6-1 and TRBJ1-5; the D gene is possibly TRBD1 (5 bases). CDR3 size: 14 residues. V lost 2 bases and J 6 bases, leaving 11 bases between the germline ends. Germline values: CDR1 MNHNS, CDR2 SASEGT. CDR3 sequence reads: CASSESPGVQPQHF. DNA of the CDR3: TGTGCCAGCAGTGAATCCCCGGGGGTTCAGCCCCAGCATTTT.

This clone occurred a few times. The CDR3 sequence: CASSQDIDSLMNTEAFF. In nucleotides, the CDR3 is TGCGCCAGCAGCCAAGATATTGACAGTCTTATGAACACTGAAGCTTTCTTT. This sequence joins TRBV4-1 and TRBJ1-1; D is possibly TRBD1 (5 bases). Trimming pared 0 bases from V and 0 bases from J, leaving 14 bases between. Per the germline V gene, CDR1 is MGHRA and CDR2 is YSYEKL. The CDR3 consists of 17 residues.

This clone has just one count. The chain uses TRBV19 and TRBJ1-2; D gene uncertain. Germline V gives CDR1 LNHDA, CDR2 SQIVND (reference sequence). V gave up 3 bases and J gave up 8 bases, with 10 bases separating them. CDR3 length equals 12 residues. The CDR3 sequence is CASSILGQGYTF. DNA for the CDR3: TGTGCCAGTAGTATTCTTGGGCAGGGCTACACCTTC.

V usage is TRBV29-1 and J usage is TRBJ1-1; perhaps TRBD1 as D (5 bases). Germline lookup yields CDR1 SQVTM and CDR2 ANQGSEA. The CDR3 covers 14 residues. Trimming took 7 bases from V and 0 from J, leaving 15 bases between them. This CDR3 is CSAGRGGMNTEAFF. The DNA for the CDR3 is TGCAGCGCTGGGCGGGGCGGAATGAACACTGAAGCTTTCTTT.

This chain uses TRBV18 with TRBJ1-4; 8 bases align to TRBD1. V shed 3 bases and J 8 bases; nucleotides not matched to a gene: 8. The CDR3 sequence is 15 residues long. Germline CDR1 and CDR2: KGHSH and LQKENI. The CDR3 spells CASSPPTGGSEKLFF. The CDR3 region has the DNA TGTGCCAGCTCACCTCCTACAGGGGGATCGGAAAAACTGTTTTTT.

The chain has TRBV7-9 and TRBJ1-4; maybe TRBD1 (5 bases). The CDR3 sequence is 13 residues long. The germline gives CDR1 SEHNR, CDR2 FQNEAQ (reference sequence). V was clipped by 5 bases and J by 8 bases, with 12 bases between them. As DNA, the CDR3 is TGTGCCAGCAGCCCCCCTGCAGGGGAAAAACTGTTTTTT. Amino acid sequence: CASSPPAGEKLFF.

The chain combines TRBV5-1 with TRBJ2-1, with 7 bases matching TRBD2. The CDR3 extends over 17 amino acids. The germline V gene has CDR1 SGHRS and CDR2 YFSETQ. Trimming removed 3 bases from V and 4 bases from J; junction bases left unmatched: 13. In nucleotides, the CDR3 is TGCGCCAGCAGCTGGCCCTTAGCGGAGCGGGATTACAATGAGCAGTTCTTC. Translated: CASSWPLAERDYNEQFF.

V gene TRBV5-1 combines with J gene TRBJ1-1, with a possible D match to TRBD1 (5 bases). Trimming removed 0 bases at V and 1 base at J, with 13 bases between. Germline-derived CDR1 and CDR2 are SGHRS and YFSETQ. The length of the CDR3 is 16 residues. In DNA, the CDR3 is TGCGCCAGCAGCTTGGCCCCGGGGCGGGGGAACACTGAAGCTTTCTTT. As protein: CASSLAPGRGNTEAFF.

The chain carries TRBV4-1 and TRBJ1-4; the match to TRBD1 covers 8 bases. J gave up 4 bases and V 1 base, and 2 bases lay outside the gene matches. The CDR3 is 15 amino acids. Germline lookup yields CDR1 MGHRA and CDR2 YSYEKL. The CDR3 region has the DNA TGCGCCAGCAGCCAAGGGACAGGGTTTAATGAAAAACTGTTTTTT. Residues: CASSQGTGFNEKLFF.

The V gene is TRBV11-2, the J gene TRBJ2-3; 14 nucleotides line up with TRBD2. With 3 bases clipped from V and 7 bases from J, the junction kept 12 bases outside the gene matches. This CDR3 has 18 residues. The germline V gene encodes CDR1 SGHAT and CDR2 FQNNGV. CDR3 in DNA: TGTGCCAGCAGCTTGTTCCCCGGGACTAGCGGGAGTGGAAATACGCAGTATTTT. This translates into CASSLFPGTSGSGNTQYF.

The chain is built from TRBV5-6 and TRBJ1-1; maybe TRBD1 (5 bases). V was cut by 2 bases and J by 5 bases, with 13 bases left in between. Per germline, CDR1 SGHDT and CDR2 YYEEEE. The CDR3 loop spans 14 amino acids. Written as DNA, the CDR3 is TGTGCCAGCAGCTTTTGGGCAGGGTGGACTGAAGCTTTCTTT. It codes for CASSFWAGWTEAFF.

The chain links TRBV5-5 to TRBJ2-3; D is ambiguous. Trimming shortened V by 4 bases and J by 0 bases, and 9 bases separated the two germline ends. This CDR3 region has 14 residues. Germline V gives CDR1 SGHKS, CDR2 YYEKEE (reference sequence). The CDR3 spells CASSLQSSTDTQYF. The CDR3 nucleotides read TGTGCCAGCAGCCTACAGTCTAGCACAGATACGCAGTATTTT.

The chain recombines TRBV12-3 or TRBV12-4 with TRBJ1-1; D perhaps matches TRBD1 (5 bases). The V end was cut by 3 bases, the J end by 6 bases, with 8 bases between. The CDR3 is made up of 12 amino acids. CDR3 DNA: TGTGCCAGCAGTTTGGGGGGTCCTGAAGCTTTCTTT. Translating gives CASSLGGPEAFF.

V gene TRBV28 combines with J gene TRBJ1-2, with D hard to call. Trimming left V 3 bases short and J 4 bases short, with 18 bases between. Germline V gene data show CDR1 as MDHEN and CDR2 as SYDVKM. The CDR3 extends over 16 amino acids. The CDR3 coding sequence is TGTGCCAGCAGTTTGGGCACACCCCGATTCTTCTATGGCTACACCTTC. Its translation: CASSLGTPRFFYGYTF.

This clone was observed once. The rearrangement uses TRBV11-1 and TRBJ2-7; a weak D match, TRBD2 (5 bases). This CDR3 is built from 13 residues. CDR1 and CDR2 (germline): SGHAT, FQDESV (reference sequence). The V end lost 3 bases, the J end lost 10 bases, and 16 bases lay between the germline ends. As DNA, the CDR3 is TGTGCCAGCAGCTTTGCCGACTACCACGTACAGTACTTC. Amino acids: CASSFADYHVQYF.

Only one count was recorded for this clone. V is TRBV7-9 and J is TRBJ1-4; tentative D call: TRBD1 (6 bases). CDR3 length equals 15 residues. CDR1 SEHNR and CDR2 FQNEAQ come from the germline V gene (reference sequence). Trimming removed 3 bases at V and 5 bases at J, with 13 bases between. DNA for the CDR3: TGTGCCAGCAGCTTGGCGACAGGTGAAAATGAAAAACTGTTTTTT. It translates to CASSLATGENEKLFF.

The chain joins TRBV15 to TRBJ1-5; unclear D gene. CDR1 and CDR2 (germline): LNHNV, YYDKDF (reference sequence). The CDR3 consists of 14 residues. Trimming stripped 5 bases from V and 9 bases from J, with 17 bases between. The CDR3 spells CATSAGMGWGPQHF. CDR3 DNA: TGTGCCACCAGCGCCGGGATGGGGTGGGGGCCCCAGCATTTT.

The rearrangement joins TRBV19 to TRBJ1-4, with 8 bases that match TRBD1. CDR1 and CDR2 (germline): LNHDA, SQIVND (reference sequence). CDR3 length: 17 residues. V shed 5 bases, J shed 3 bases, and the junction held 11 bases outside the gene matches. CDR3 DNA: TGTGCCAGTAGTGGACAGGGCGTAGTATTAGCTAATGAAAAACTGTTTTTT. Its translation is CASSGQGVVLANEKLFF.

The gene calls are TRBV7-9 and TRBJ2-7, with TRBD1 identical over 10 bases. CDR1 and CDR2 from the germline V gene are SEHNR and FQNEAQ (reference sequence). V lost 6 bases and J lost 6; bases outside the gene matches: 8. This CDR3 spans 14 amino acids. CDR3 nucleotides: TGTGCCAGCAGGACAGGGGGCGAATTACGCGAGCAGTACTTC. It yields the protein CASRTGGELREQYF.

The rearrangement links TRBV7-2 to TRBJ2-7; D may be TRBD1 (6 bases). There are 13 residues in the CDR3. With 5 bases removed from V and 5 bases from J, the gap between germline ends came to 13 bases. Per germline, CDR1 SGHTA and CDR2 FQGNSA. DNA of the CDR3: TGTGCCAGCAGCGTTAACAGGGTCCACGAGCAGTACTTC. It specifies CASSVNRVHEQYF.

For the CDR3, the DNA is TGTGCCAGCAGCTTGGGTCGGCTACCTAGCTCCTACGAGCAGTACTTC. Its translation is CASSLGRLPSSYEQYF. The chain uses TRBV5-4 and TRBJ2-7; D remains unclear. Germline CDR1 is SGHNT and CDR2 is YYREEE (reference sequence). CDR3 length: 16 residues. Between the trimmed V and J ends, which lost 0 bases and 0 bases, there was a span of 13 bases. Supplemented by reference TRBV5-4 and TRBJ2-7, the full variable domain reads ETGVTQSPTHLIKTRGQQVTLRCSSQSGHNTVSWYQQALGQGPQFIFQYYREEENGRGNFPPRFSGLQFPNYSSELNVNALELDDSALYLCASSLGRLPSSYEQYFGPGTRLTVT.

This clone is a singleton in its sample. The chain carries TRBV6-6 and TRBJ1-5; D is ambiguous. V was pared by 7 bases and J by 3 bases, with 16 bases between. Germline V gene lookup returns CDR1 MNHNY and CDR2 SVGAGI (reference sequence). CDR3 length: 15 residues. The CDR3 nucleotides read TGTGCCAGCACACCCCTGGCAGGCTCCAATCAGCCCCAGCATTTT. Amino acids: CASTPLAGSNQPQHF.

This rearrangement joins TRBV12-3 or TRBV12-4 to TRBJ1-5; D unclear. V was shortened by 6 bases and J by 3 bases, with 3 bases between the two germline ends. The CDR3 has 11 amino acids. For the CDR3, the DNA is TGTGCCAGCAGCCTCAATCAGCCCCAGCATTTT. This gives the protein CASSLNQPQHF.

This rearrangement joins TRBV9 to TRBJ2-7, with D unclear. The CDR3 is made up of 15 amino acids. Trimming pared 0 bases from V and 1 base from J, leaving 11 bases between. Germline V CDR1 and CDR2: SGDLS, YYNGEE. This CDR3 reads CASSVGSSASYEQYF. The CDR3 bases are TGTGCCAGCAGCGTAGGGAGTTCAGCATCCTACGAGCAGTACTTC.

The table lists this clone with a count of one. The chain is built from TRBV25-1 and TRBJ1-4, with a tentative D call TRBD1 (5 bases). Trimming left V 2 bases short and J 7 bases short, with 5 bases between. CDR3 length equals 12 residues. Germline CDR1 is MGHDK and CDR2 is SYGVNS. In nucleotides, the CDR3 is TGTGCCAGCAGTGAACAGGGTGAAAAACTGTTTTTT. Its translation is CASSEQGEKLFF.

This chain joins TRBV7-2 and TRBJ1-1; a possible D gene is TRBD1 (5 bases). The length of the CDR3 is 15 residues. Trimming removed 5 bases from V and 1 base from J, with 14 bases in between. In germline, CDR1 is SGHTA, CDR2 FQGNSA. CDR3 nucleotides: TGTGCCAGCAGCCCCCGGACCGGGGGGAACACTGAAGCTTTCTTT. Its protein product is CASSPRTGGNTEAFF.

V gene TRBV29-1 combines with J gene TRBJ1-3; no reliable D call. The V end lost 5 bases, the J end lost 8 bases, and 10 bases lay between the germline ends. This CDR3 region has 11 residues. Germline V gene data show CDR1 as SQVTM and CDR2 as ANQGSEA. The CDR3 region has the DNA TGCAGCGTTACTATAAGAGACACCATATATTTT. This translates into CSVTIRDTIYF.

This chain joins TRBV7-8 and TRBJ1-5; D ambiguous. Deletions cut 0 bases from V and 8 bases from J, with 8 bases between. This CDR3 comprises 13 residues. The germline V gene has CDR1 SGHVS and CDR2 FQNEAQ. CDR3 residues: CASSLARREPQHF. The CDR3 DNA follows: TGTGCCAGCAGCTTAGCGCGGCGGGAGCCCCAGCATTTT.

This clone was found many times. V and J are TRBV4-1 and TRBJ2-5, with D tentatively TRBD2 (5 bases). The V end was cut by 0 bases, the J end by 1 base, with 18 bases between. The CDR3 covers 18 residues. In germline, CDR1 is MGHRA, CDR2 YSYEKL. The CDR3 region is CASSQDFVLDGIQETQYF. For the CDR3, the DNA is TGCGCCAGCAGCCAAGATTTCGTTTTGGACGGGATCCAAGAGACCCAGTACTTC.

This chain uses TRBV6-2 or TRBV6-3 with TRBJ1-5; perhaps TRBD1 as D (6 bases). The CDR3 is 13 amino acids. Trimming left V 6 bases short and J 4 bases short, with 10 bases between. Germline-derived CDR1 and CDR2 are MNHEY and SVGEGT. CDR3 in DNA: TGTGCCAGCAGCGGACAGCGAAATCAGCCCCAGCATTTT. Residues: CASSGQRNQPQHF.

The chain employs TRBV7-6 and TRBJ2-7; possibly TRBD1 for D (5 bases). This CDR3 is 14 amino acids long. V was shortened by 2 bases and J by 5 bases, with 13 bases between the two germline ends. CDR1 is SGHVS, CDR2 FNYEAQ, per germline. DNA of the CDR3: TGTGCCAGCAGCTTAACAGGAGAATCCCACGAGCAGTACTTC. Its protein product is CASSLTGESHEQYF. The full variable domain, its missing parts supplied by reference TRBV7-6 and TRBJ2-7, is GAGVSQSPRYKVTKRGQDVALRCDPISGHVSLYWYRQALGQGPEFLTYFNYEAQQDKSGLPNDRFSAERPEGSISTLTIQRTEQRDSAMYRCASSLTGESHEQYFGPGTRLTVT.